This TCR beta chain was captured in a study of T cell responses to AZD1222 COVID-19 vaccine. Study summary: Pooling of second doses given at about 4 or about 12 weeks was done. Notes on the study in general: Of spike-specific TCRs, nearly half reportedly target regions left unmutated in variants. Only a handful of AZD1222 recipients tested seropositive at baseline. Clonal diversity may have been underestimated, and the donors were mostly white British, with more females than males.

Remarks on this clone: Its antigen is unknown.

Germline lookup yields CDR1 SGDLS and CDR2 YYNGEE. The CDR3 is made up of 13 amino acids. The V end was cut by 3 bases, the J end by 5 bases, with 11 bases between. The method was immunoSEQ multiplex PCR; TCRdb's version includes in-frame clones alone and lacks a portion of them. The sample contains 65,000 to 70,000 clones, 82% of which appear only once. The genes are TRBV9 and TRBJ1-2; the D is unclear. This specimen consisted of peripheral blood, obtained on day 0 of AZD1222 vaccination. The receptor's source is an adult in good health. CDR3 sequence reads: CASSAPGGYGYTF. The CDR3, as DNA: TGTGCCAGCAGCGCCCCCGGCGGGTATGGCTACACCTTC.